This section outlines one TCR beta chain sequence together with its context. No antigen is known for it. J lost 5 bases, V lost 1 base, and 15 bases had no gene match. This CDR3 is built from 18 residues. This sample is part of a study of shared clonotypes between healthy human individuals. Broader study findings: The sharing of approximately 5.1% of naive CD4 clonotypes was seen across several donors. Non-shared clonotypes were found to have lower generation probabilities than the clonotypes that were shared by all four of the sorted-subset donors. Rarefaction gave evidence that sorted-subset sequencing remained incomplete despite large depth.

The repertoire was sequenced with immunoSEQ multiplex PCR; TCRdb's copy has only in-frame clones and lacks some. The sample records millions of clones, 85% to 95% being singletons. The TCR comes from a man younger than 30 in good health. Material: naive CD4+ T cells sorted from blood. Subset in this sample: CD45RA+ positively selected. The V and J genes are TRBV5-3 and TRBJ2-4; TRBD2 agrees at 7 bases. TRBV5-3 is treated as an ORF (open reading frame) with a function not yet certain. This chain's CDR3 is CARSLLISSAGAENIQYF. For the CDR3, the DNA is TGTGCCAGAAGCTTGTTAATTTCGTCGGCGGGAGCAGAAAACATTCAGTACTTC.